The T cell receptor beta chain described here comes from a study of blood T cell repertoires in COVID-19. Study-level information: COVID-19 samples from acute and convalescent phases originated in the United States, Italy and Spain. T cells, B-cell-depleted T cells, or PBMCs provided the cDNA or gDNA that served as material.

Original data processing: Estimation of nucleated cell counts relied on the amplification of reference gene primers. Method: immunoSEQ multiplex PCR; TCRdb's copy keeps in-frame clones and lacks some. V and J calls and clone size are those listed in that table; D and trimming were worked out from the DNA. The repertoire has 100,000 or so clones, around four fifths of them found once; the top ten carry less than 5%. The CDR3 runs 17 residues. V was clipped by 4 bases and J by 3 bases, with 21 bases between them. Germline values: CDR1 KGHDR, CDR2 SFDVKD. This clone has a single count. The sequence derives from a human donor in a cohort sampled during active COVID-19. Material: peripheral blood. This chain links TRBV24-1 with TRBJ2-7; tentatively, D is TRBD1 (5 bases). The CDR3 bases are TGTGCCACCAGTGAACCCCTCAGGGTACGACTCGACTACGAGCAGTACTTC. This codes for CATSEPLRVRLDYEQYF.